A single sample is the source of the 12 T cell receptor beta chains below, sequenced in a study of graft-versus-host responses after intestinal transplantation. The assay was immunoSEQ multiplex PCR, and TCRdb's table has in-frame clones only and misses some. The sample consists of approximately 99,000 clones, roughly 92% of them appearing once. These receptors have no identified antigens. Sequences were derived from unstimulated CD8+ T cells sorted from spleen or lymph node cells, sampled before transplant. The receptors stem from a human donor who was the organ donor for an intestinal transplant.

V gene TRBV6-5 combines with J gene TRBJ1-1; D is possibly TRBD1 (5 bases). The V gene's germline CDR1 is MNHEY and CDR2 SVGAGI. V was shortened by 2 bases and J by 6 bases, with 10 bases between the two germline ends. This CDR3 spans 13 amino acids. The CDR3 DNA sequence: TGTGCCAGCAGTTACGGAGGGGATTCTGAAGCTTTCTTT. The encoded protein is CASSYGGDSEAFF.

The genes are TRBV12-5 and TRBJ2-1; TRBD2 is a possible D gene (6 bases). The CDR3 sequence is 17 residues long. V gave up 5 bases and J gave up 0 bases, with 17 bases separating them. CDR1 is LGHNT, CDR2 FRNRAP, per germline. This chain's CDR3 is CASGTTRGSSSYNEQFF. The CDR3, as DNA: TGTGCTAGTGGTACAACCCGGGGGTCAAGCTCCTACAATGAGCAGTTCTTC.

Details on this clone: The same CDR3 also results from other DNA sequences found in this sample. The chain links TRBV4-1 to TRBJ2-5, with 9 nucleotides matching TRBD2. Trimming took 3 bases from V and 2 from J; bases not matched to a gene: 4. Germline CDR1 is MGHRA and CDR2 is YSYEKL. CDR3 size: 15 residues. The chain's CDR3 is CASSQIAGAQETQYF. The CDR3 DNA sequence: TGCGCCAGCAGCCAGATAGCGGGGGCTCAAGAGACCCAGTACTTC.

CDR3 protein: CASSFPRSNNSPLHF. DNA of the CDR3: TGTGCCAGCAGCTTTCCTAGGTCCAATAATTCACCCCTCCACTTT. This chain connects TRBV11-3 to TRBJ1-6; no clear D. The germline V gene encodes CDR1 SGHNT and CDR2 YENEEA. The CDR3 totals 15 residues. V was shortened by 3 bases and J by 5 bases, with 11 bases between the two germline ends.

The table lists this clone with a count of one. The V and J genes are TRBV7-4 and TRBJ1-1; TRBD1 is a possible D gene (5 bases). This CDR3 has 12 amino acids. V was pared by 4 bases and J by 5 bases, with 8 bases between. Germline CDR1 and CDR2: SGHVT and SQSDAQ. The CDR3 nucleotides read TGTGCCAGCAGCTCCGGGGGGACTGAAGCTTTCTTT. Translation: CASSSGGTEAFF.

The count of this clone is one. This chain connects TRBV4-1 to TRBJ2-1; TRBD1 matches at 8 bases. V lost 6 bases, J lost 3 bases, and 7 bases stayed unmatched. This CDR3 has 15 residues. Germline CDR1 MGHRA, CDR2 YSYEKL. CDR3 amino acids: CASRLYGQGYNEQFF. CDR3 DNA: TGCGCCAGCAGACTCTACGGACAGGGCTACAATGAGCAGTTCTTC.

As to this clone: Germline is not matched at one junction end, which may reflect a read error. The chain has TRBV19 and TRBJ1-2; D gene uncertain. The CDR3 consists of 12 residues. Germline V CDR1 and CDR2: LNHDA, SQIVND (reference sequence). The DNA of the CDR3 is TGTGCTAGTAGAATCATCAACTATGGCTACACCTTC. The encoded protein is CASRIINYGYTF.

CDR3: CASSINDRAVSTYNEQFF. In DNA, the CDR3 is TGTGCCAGTAGTATAAACGACAGGGCTGTATCAACTTACAATGAGCAGTTCTTC. V is TRBV19 and J is TRBJ2-1; TRBD1 matches at 7 bases. Losses at the gene ends were 2 bases for V and 4 bases for J; bases not matched to a gene: 14. Per germline, CDR1 LNHDA and CDR2 SQIVND (reference sequence). This CDR3 region has 18 residues.

V is TRBV7-8 and J is TRBJ2-6; D remains unclear. Germline-derived CDR1 and CDR2 are SGHVS and FQNEAQ. CDR3 length: 16 residues. V was clipped by 5 bases and J by 0 bases, with 11 bases between them. This CDR3 is CASSLPVNSGANVLTF. In DNA form, the CDR3 reads TGTGCCAGCAGCCTGCCAGTTAACTCTGGGGCCAACGTCCTGACTTTC.

This chain uses TRBV9 with TRBJ1-1; D perhaps matches TRBD1 (5 bases). CDR3 length: 15 amino acids. V lost 0 bases to trimming and J lost 4 bases, with 13 bases between them. Germline lookup yields CDR1 SGDLS and CDR2 YYNGEE. This chain's CDR3 is CASSVEGGGPTEAFF. For the CDR3, the DNA is TGTGCCAGCAGCGTAGAGGGCGGGGGACCCACTGAAGCTTTCTTT.

The chain couples TRBV27 to TRBJ1-1, with 9 bases aligning to TRBD1. Germline lookup yields CDR1 MNHEY and CDR2 SMNVEV (reference sequence). This CDR3 has 13 residues. The trim removed 8 bases at V and 7 bases at J, leaving 8 bases unmatched. CDR3 sequence (DNA): TGTGCCAGCGGTTGGACAGGGGCCAATGAAGCTTTCTTT. Translated, it gives CASGWTGANEAFF.

CDR3 in DNA: TGTGCCAGCAGTTACTCCGGTAACGGGAATCAGCCCCAGCATTTT. Translated: CASSYSGNGNQPQHF. The chain recombines TRBV6-5 with TRBJ1-5, with no clear D. This CDR3 comprises 15 residues. The germline V gene encodes CDR1 MNHEY and CDR2 SVGAGI. V lost 0 bases and J 4 bases, leaving 10 bases between the germline ends.